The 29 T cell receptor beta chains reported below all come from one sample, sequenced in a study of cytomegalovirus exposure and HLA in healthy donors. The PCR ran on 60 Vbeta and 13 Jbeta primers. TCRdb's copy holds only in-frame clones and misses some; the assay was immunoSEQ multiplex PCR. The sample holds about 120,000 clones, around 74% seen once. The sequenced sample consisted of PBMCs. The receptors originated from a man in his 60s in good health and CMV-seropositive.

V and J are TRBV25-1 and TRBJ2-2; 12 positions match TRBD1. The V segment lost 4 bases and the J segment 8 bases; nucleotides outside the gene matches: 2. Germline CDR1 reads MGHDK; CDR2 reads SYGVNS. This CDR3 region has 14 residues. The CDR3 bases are TGTGCCAGCAGTGGGGACAGGGGGCTTGGGGAGCTGTTTTTT. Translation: CASSGDRGLGELFF.

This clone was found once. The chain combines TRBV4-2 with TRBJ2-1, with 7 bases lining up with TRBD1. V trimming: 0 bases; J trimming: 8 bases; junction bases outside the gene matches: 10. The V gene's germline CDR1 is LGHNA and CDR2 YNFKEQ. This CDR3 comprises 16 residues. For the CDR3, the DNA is TGTGCCAGCAGCCAAGATCGACAGGGATATCGGGATGAGCAGTTCTTC. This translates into CASSQDRQGYRDEQFF.

The CDR3 loop is CASSLAPGTYEQYF. Here the CDR3 DNA reads TGTGCCAGCAGCTTAGCGCCAGGGACCTACGAGCAGTACTTC. The V gene is TRBV11-2, the J gene TRBJ2-7, with D possibly TRBD1 on 5 matching bases. Trimming removed 1 base at V and 2 bases at J, with 9 bases between. The CDR3 is made up of 14 amino acids. CDR1 and CDR2 from the germline V gene are SGHAT and FQNNGV.

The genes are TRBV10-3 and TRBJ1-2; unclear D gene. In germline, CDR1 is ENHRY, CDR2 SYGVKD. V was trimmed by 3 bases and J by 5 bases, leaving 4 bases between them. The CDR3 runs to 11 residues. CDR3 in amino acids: CAISDLYGYTF. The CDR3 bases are TGTGCCATCAGTGACCTTTATGGCTACACCTTC.

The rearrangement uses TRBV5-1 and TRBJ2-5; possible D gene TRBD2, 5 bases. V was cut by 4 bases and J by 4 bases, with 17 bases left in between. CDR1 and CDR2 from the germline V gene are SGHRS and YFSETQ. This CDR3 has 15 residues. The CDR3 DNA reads TGCGCCAGCAGCAACGAGGGCCTTTCGAGAGAGACCCAGTACTTC. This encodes CASSNEGLSRETQYF.

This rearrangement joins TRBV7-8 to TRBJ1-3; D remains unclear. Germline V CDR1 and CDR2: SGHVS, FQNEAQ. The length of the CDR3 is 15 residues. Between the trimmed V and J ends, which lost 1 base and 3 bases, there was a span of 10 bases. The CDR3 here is CASSLVAGIGNTIYF. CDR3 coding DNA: TGTGCCAGCAGCTTAGTGGCGGGGATTGGAAACACCATATATTTT.

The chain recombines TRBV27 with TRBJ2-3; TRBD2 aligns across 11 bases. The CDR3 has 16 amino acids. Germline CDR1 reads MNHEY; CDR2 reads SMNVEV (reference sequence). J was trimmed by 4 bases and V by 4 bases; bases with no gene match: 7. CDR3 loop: CASSSSGRPVADTQYF. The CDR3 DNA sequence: TGTGCCAGCAGTTCTAGCGGGAGGCCCGTTGCAGATACGCAGTATTTT.

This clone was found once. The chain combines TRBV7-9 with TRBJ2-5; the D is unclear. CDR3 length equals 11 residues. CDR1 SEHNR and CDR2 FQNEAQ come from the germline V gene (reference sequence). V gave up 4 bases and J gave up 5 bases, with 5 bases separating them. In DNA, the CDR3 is TGTGCCAGCAGCTCCAGTGAGACCCAGTACTTC. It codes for CASSSSETQYF.

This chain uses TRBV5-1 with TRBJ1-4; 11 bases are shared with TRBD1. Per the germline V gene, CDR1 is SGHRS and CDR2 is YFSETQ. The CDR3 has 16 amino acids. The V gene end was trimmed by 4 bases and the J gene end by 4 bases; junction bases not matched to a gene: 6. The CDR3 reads CASSAAGTGGNEKLFF. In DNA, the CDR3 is TGCGCCAGCAGCGCGGCCGGGACAGGGGGTAATGAAAAACTGTTTTTT.

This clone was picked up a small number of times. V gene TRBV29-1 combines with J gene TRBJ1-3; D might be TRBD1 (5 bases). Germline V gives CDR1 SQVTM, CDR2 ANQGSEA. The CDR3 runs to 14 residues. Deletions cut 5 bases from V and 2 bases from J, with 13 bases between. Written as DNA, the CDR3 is TGCAGCGTTTCCAGGGTACTTGCTGGAAACACCATATATTTT. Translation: CSVSRVLAGNTIYF.

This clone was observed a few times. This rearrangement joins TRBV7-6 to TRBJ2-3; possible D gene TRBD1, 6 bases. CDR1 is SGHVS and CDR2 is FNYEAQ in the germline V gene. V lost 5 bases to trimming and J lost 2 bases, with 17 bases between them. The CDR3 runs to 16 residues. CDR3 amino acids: CASSAEIQGPTDTQYF. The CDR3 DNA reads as TGTGCCAGCAGCGCCGAGATACAGGGACCCACAGATACGCAGTATTTT.

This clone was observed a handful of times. CDR3 sequence reads: CASSIVSTDTQYF. The CDR3, as DNA: TGTGCCAGCAGTATAGTTAGCACAGATACGCAGTATTTT. The V call is TRBV6-5, the J call TRBJ2-3; D is undetermined. The CDR3 is 13 residues long. Trimming took 5 bases from V and 0 from J, leaving 6 bases between them. Germline CDR1 is MNHEY and CDR2 is SVGAGI.

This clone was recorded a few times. CDR3 sequence (DNA): TGTGCCAGCAGTTCGCGACTAGCGGGAACCTACAATGAGCAGTTCTTC. Encoded protein: CASSSRLAGTYNEQFF. The rearrangement joins TRBV28 to TRBJ2-1; TRBD2 aligns across 11 bases. Germline CDR1 reads MDHEN; CDR2 reads SYDVKM. The trim removed 4 bases at V and 2 bases at J, leaving 4 bases unmatched. The CDR3 sequence is 16 residues long.

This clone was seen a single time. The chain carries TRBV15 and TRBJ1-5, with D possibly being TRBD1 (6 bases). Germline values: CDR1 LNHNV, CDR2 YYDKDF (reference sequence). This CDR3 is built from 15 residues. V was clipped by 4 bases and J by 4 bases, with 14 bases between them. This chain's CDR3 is CATSTNIGQNQPQHF. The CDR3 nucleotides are TGTGCCACCAGCACGAACATCGGACAGAATCAGCCCCAGCATTTT.

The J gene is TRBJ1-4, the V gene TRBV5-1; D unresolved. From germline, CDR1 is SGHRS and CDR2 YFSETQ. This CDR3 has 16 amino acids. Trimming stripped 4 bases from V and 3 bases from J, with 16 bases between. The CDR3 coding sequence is TGCGCCAGCAGCCCGAACGGGATTAGGGCTAATGAAAAACTGTTTTTT. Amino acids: CASSPNGIRANEKLFF.

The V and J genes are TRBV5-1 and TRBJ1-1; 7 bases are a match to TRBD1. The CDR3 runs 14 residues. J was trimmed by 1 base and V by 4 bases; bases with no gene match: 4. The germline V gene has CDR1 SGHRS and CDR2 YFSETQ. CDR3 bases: TGCGCCAGCAGCAGGGACAGAGGGAACACTGAAGCTTTCTTT. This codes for CASSRDRGNTEAFF.

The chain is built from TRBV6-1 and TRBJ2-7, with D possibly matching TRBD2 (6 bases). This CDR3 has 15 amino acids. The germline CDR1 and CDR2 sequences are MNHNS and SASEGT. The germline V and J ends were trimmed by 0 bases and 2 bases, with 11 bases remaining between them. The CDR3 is CASSEAGSETYEQYF. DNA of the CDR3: TGTGCCAGCAGTGAAGCCGGGAGCGAGACCTACGAGCAGTACTTC.

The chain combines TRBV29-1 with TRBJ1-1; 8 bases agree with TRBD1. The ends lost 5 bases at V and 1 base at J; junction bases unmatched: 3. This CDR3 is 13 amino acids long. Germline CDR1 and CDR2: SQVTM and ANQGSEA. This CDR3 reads CSVPGTGNTEAFF. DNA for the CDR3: TGCAGCGTTCCCGGGACAGGGAACACTGAAGCTTTCTTT.

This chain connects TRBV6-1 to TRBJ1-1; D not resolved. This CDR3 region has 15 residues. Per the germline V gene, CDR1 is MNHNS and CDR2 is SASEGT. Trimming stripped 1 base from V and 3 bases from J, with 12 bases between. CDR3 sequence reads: CASSEGAGWDTEAFF. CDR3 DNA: TGTGCCAGCAGTGAAGGGGCCGGTTGGGACACTGAAGCTTTCTTT.

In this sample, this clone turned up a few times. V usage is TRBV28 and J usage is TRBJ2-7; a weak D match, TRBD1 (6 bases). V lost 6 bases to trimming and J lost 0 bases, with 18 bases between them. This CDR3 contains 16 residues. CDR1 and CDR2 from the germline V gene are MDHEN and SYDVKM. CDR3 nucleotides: TGTGCCAGCAGAGTGGGGGCAGAGATCAACTCCTACGAGCAGTACTTC. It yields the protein CASRVGAEINSYEQYF.

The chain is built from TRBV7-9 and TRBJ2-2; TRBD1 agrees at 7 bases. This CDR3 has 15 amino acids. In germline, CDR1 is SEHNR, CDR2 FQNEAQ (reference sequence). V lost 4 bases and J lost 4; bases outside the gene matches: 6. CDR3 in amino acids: CASSSQGQFTGELFF. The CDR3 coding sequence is TGTGCCAGCAGCTCCCAGGGACAGTTCACCGGGGAGCTGTTTTTT.

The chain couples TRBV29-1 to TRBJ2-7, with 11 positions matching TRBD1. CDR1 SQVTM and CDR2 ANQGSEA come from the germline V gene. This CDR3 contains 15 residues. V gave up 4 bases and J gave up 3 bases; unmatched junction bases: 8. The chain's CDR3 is CSVVGGQGDFYEQYF. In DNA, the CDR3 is TGCAGCGTTGTGGGGGGACAGGGGGACTTCTACGAGCAGTACTTC.

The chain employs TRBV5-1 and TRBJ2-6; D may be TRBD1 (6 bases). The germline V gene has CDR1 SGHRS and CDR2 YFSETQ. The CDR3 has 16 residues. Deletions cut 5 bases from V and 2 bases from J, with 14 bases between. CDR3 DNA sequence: TGCGCCAGCAGGGAATCACAGGGCGCTGGGGCCAACGTCCTGACTTTC. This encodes CASRESQGAGANVLTF.

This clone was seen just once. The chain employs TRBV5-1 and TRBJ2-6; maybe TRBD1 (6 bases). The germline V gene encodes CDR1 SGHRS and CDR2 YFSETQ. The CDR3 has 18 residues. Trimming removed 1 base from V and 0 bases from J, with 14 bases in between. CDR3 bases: TGCGCCAGCAGCTTGACCGGGACAAGTAGCTCTGGGGCCAACGTCCTGACTTTC. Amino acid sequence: CASSLTGTSSSGANVLTF.

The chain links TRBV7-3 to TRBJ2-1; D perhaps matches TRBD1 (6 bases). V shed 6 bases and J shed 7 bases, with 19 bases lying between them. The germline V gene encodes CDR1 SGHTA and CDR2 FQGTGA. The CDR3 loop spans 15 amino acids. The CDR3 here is CASSSQQGLGNEQFF. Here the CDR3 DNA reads TGTGCCAGCAGTTCACAACAGGGTTTGGGGAATGAGCAGTTCTTC.

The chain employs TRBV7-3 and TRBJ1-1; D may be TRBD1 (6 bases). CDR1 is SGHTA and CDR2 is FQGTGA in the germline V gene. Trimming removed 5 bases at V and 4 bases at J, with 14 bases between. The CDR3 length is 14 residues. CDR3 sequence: CASSLQRGGTEAFF. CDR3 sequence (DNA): TGTGCCAGCAGCCTCCAAAGGGGGGGCACTGAAGCTTTCTTT.

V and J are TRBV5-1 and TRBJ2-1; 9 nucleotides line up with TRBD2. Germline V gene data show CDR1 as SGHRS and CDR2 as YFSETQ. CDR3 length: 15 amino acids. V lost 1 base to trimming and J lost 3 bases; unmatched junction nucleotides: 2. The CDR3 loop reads CASSLNSGGYNEQFF. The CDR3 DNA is TGCGCCAGCAGCTTGAATAGCGGGGGCTACAATGAGCAGTTCTTC.

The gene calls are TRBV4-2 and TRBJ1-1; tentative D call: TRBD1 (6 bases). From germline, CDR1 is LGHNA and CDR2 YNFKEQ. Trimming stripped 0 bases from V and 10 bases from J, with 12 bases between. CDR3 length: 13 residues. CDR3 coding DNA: TGTGCCAGCAGCCAAGATGAGGAAGGGGGAGCTTTCTTT. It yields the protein CASSQDEEGGAFF.

The CDR3 loop is CAISEGLAGGLPFEQYF. As DNA, the CDR3 is TGTGCCATCAGTGAGGGACTAGCGGGAGGCCTACCATTCGAGCAGTACTTC. This sequence joins TRBV10-3 and TRBJ2-5, with 14 bases matching TRBD2. The J call may not be correct, given that the DNA end is closer to TRBJ2-7. Germline V gene lookup returns CDR1 ENHRY and CDR2 SYGVKD. CDR3 size: 17 residues.